What follows are 18 T cell receptor beta chains derived from one specimen sequenced in a study of blood T cell repertoires in COVID-19. Repertoires were generated with immunoSEQ multiplex PCR, while TCRdb's copy carries only in-frame clones and drops some. This sample has 200,000 to 300,000 clones, with around 86% found just once. The specimen sequenced was peripheral blood. Receptors originate from a woman aged 55-69 years with COVID-19, enrolled during active disease.

The rearrangement links TRBV24-1 to TRBJ2-3; tentatively, D is TRBD2 (6 bases). The CDR3 spans 18 residues. Germline V CDR1 and CDR2: KGHDR, SFDVKD. Trimming shortened V by 5 bases and J by 2 bases, and 22 bases separated the two germline ends. CDR3 sequence reads: CATSGFIGDFLSTDTQYF. In nucleotides, the CDR3 is TGTGCCACCAGTGGTTTTATCGGGGACTTTCTATCCACAGATACGCAGTATTTT.

This clone appeared a few times. The chain links TRBV7-2 to TRBJ1-4; the match to TRBD1 covers 7 bases. Germline V gene lookup returns CDR1 SGHTA and CDR2 FQGNSA. V trimming: 1 base; J trimming: 7 bases; junction bases outside the gene matches: 6. This CDR3 is 15 amino acids long. The CDR3 DNA is TGTGCCAGCAGCTTAGACGCCAGGGGGTTTGAAAAACTGTTTTTT. Protein product: CASSLDARGFEKLFF.

V is TRBV20-1 and J is TRBJ2-3; the D gene is possibly TRBD2 (5 bases). This CDR3 contains 14 residues. Germline CDR1 reads DFQATT; CDR2 reads SNEGSKA (reference sequence). The germline V and J ends were trimmed by 3 bases and 2 bases, with 12 bases remaining between them. Here the CDR3 reads CSASQWEYTDTQYF. The CDR3 DNA reads TGCAGTGCTAGTCAGTGGGAGTACACAGATACGCAGTATTTT.

The chain has TRBV15 and TRBJ2-5; 7 nucleotides align to TRBD1. Germline V gene lookup returns CDR1 LNHNV and CDR2 YYDKDF (reference sequence). This CDR3 contains 15 residues. V shed 1 base and J 3 bases; nucleotides not matched to a gene: 5. CDR3 in amino acids: CATSRGGTGEETQYF. The CDR3 DNA is TGTGCCACCAGCAGAGGCGGCACAGGGGAAGAGACCCAGTACTTC. The whole variable domain, filled in from reference TRBV15 and TRBJ2-5, reads DAMVIQNPRYQVTQFGKPVTLSCSQTLNHNVMYWYQQKSSQAPKLLFHYYDKDFNNEADTPDNFQSRRPNTSFCFLDIRSPGLGDTAMYLCATSRGGTGEETQYFGPGTRLLVL.

For the CDR3, the DNA is TGCGCCAGCAGCTTGAGGCCACAGCACAATTCACCCCTCCACTTT. The encoded protein is CASSLRPQHNSPLHF. This chain uses TRBV5-1 with TRBJ1-6; D is undetermined. CDR3 length: 15 amino acids. From germline, CDR1 is SGHRS and CDR2 YFSETQ. Trimming pared 1 base from V and 7 bases from J, leaving 12 bases between.

The rearrangement joins TRBV6-1 to TRBJ1-2; no clear D gene. V lost 3 bases and J lost 4, with 12 bases in between. Germline V gives CDR1 MNHNS, CDR2 SASEGT. This CDR3 is built from 14 residues. The CDR3 loop is CASSDTRAIYGYTF. The DNA for the CDR3 is TGTGCCAGCAGTGATACCCGCGCGATCTATGGCTACACCTTC.

The chain links TRBV5-1 to TRBJ2-7; 7 positions agree with TRBD1. The ends lost 0 bases at V and 2 bases at J; junction bases unmatched: 5. The CDR3 is made up of 15 amino acids. Germline V gives CDR1 SGHRS, CDR2 YFSETQ. CDR3 loop: CASSLAPTGPYEQYF. CDR3 DNA: TGCGCCAGCAGCTTGGCCCCGACAGGGCCCTACGAGCAGTACTTC.

In its sample, this clone was seen once. The chain links TRBV28 to TRBJ1-5, with a weak D call TRBD1 (6 bases). CDR3 length equals 15 residues. V was clipped by 5 bases and J by 1 base, with 12 bases between them. The germline gives CDR1 MDHEN, CDR2 SYDVKM. CDR3 in amino acids: CASSVRGLSNQPQHF. The CDR3 bases are TGTGCCAGCAGTGTAAGGGGGTTAAGCAATCAGCCCCAGCATTTT. The whole variable domain, filled in from reference TRBV28 and TRBJ1-5, reads DVKVTQSSRYLVKRTGEKVFLECVQDMDHENMFWYRQDPGLGLRLIYFSYDVKMKEKGDIPEGYSVSREKKERFSLILESASTNQTSMYLCASSVRGLSNQPQHFGDGTRLSIL.

The chain couples TRBV3-1 (or the pseudogene TRBV3-2) to TRBJ2-5; 13 bases fit TRBD2. Trimming cost V 4 bases and J 5 bases; bases outside gene matches: 7. Germline CDR1 reads LGHDT; CDR2 reads YNNKEL (reference sequence). CDR3 length equals 16 residues. The CDR3 region has the DNA TGTGCCAGCAGCCTACGGACTAGCGGGAGTTTCGAGACCCAGTACTTC. This sequence encodes CASSLRTSGSFETQYF.

The chain joins TRBV6-1 to TRBJ2-3; tentatively, D is TRBD2 (6 bases). CDR1 MNHNS and CDR2 SASEGT come from the germline V gene. V was pared by 3 bases and J by 4 bases, with 11 bases between. This CDR3 has 14 amino acids. The DNA for the CDR3 is TGTGCCAGCAGTGAGGGACGGGAGCCAGATACGCAGTATTTT. Its translation: CASSEGREPDTQYF.

This chain connects TRBV6-1 to TRBJ1-1; D is undetermined. The CDR3 spans 15 residues. Per germline, CDR1 MNHNS and CDR2 SASEGT. Trimming left V 2 bases short and J 4 bases short, with 14 bases between. Here the CDR3 reads CASSEYRPRGTEAFF. CDR3 coding DNA: TGTGCCAGCAGTGAATATAGGCCTCGGGGCACTGAAGCTTTCTTT.

Concerning this clone itself: It is unclear where the CDR3 begins or ends on the DNA, so no DNA is shown, and the CDR3 is as TCRdb lists it. The rearrangement uses TRBV24-1 and TRBJ2-2; the tabulated D call, TRBD2, remains unverified against the DNA. The germline V gene encodes CDR1 KGHDR and CDR2 SFDVKD. The CDR3 region is 18 residues in length, termini included. CDR3 protein: CATSDRTSGRFGAGELFF.

V is TRBV19 and J is TRBJ2-3; no reliable D call. CDR3 length: 15 residues. V shed 5 bases and J shed 2 bases, with 14 bases lying between them. Germline values: CDR1 LNHDA, CDR2 SQIVND (reference sequence). The CDR3 DNA sequence: TGTGCCAGTAGTTTCGCGGAAACCACCACAGATACGCAGTATTTT. It yields the protein CASSFAETTTDTQYF.

V usage is TRBV11-2 and J usage is TRBJ2-5; D remains ambiguous. Germline values: CDR1 SGHAT, CDR2 FQNNGV. The V end lost 1 base, the J end lost 2 bases, and 8 bases lay between the germline ends. CDR3 length: 14 residues. This chain's CDR3 is CASSLVVYQETQYF. The CDR3 bases are TGTGCCAGCAGCTTAGTGGTCTATCAAGAGACCCAGTACTTC.

In this sample, this clone turned up once. Mismatch with germline at one junction end may stem from a read error. The chain uses TRBV6-2 or TRBV6-3 and TRBJ1-2; no firm D call. The CDR3 covers 12 residues. Per the germline V gene, CDR1 is MNHEY and CDR2 is SVGEGT. The CDR3 loop reads CASSYQGPPWSF. The CDR3 DNA sequence: TGTGCCAGCAGTTACCAAGGCCCGCCTTGGAGCTTC.

This clone was seen a handful of times. The chain employs TRBV3-1 (or the pseudogene TRBV3-2) and TRBJ2-7; TRBD1 aligns across 7 bases. This CDR3 is built from 13 residues. The V segment lost 4 bases and the J segment 4 bases; nucleotides outside the gene matches: 4. CDR1 and CDR2 from the germline V gene are LGHDT and YNNKEL (reference sequence). Written as DNA, the CDR3 is TGTGCCAGCAGCCCTCTGACAGGGTACGAGCAGTACTTC. Translating gives CASSPLTGYEQYF.

This chain links TRBV7-2 with TRBJ1-6; D is ambiguous. Trimming removed 0 bases from V and 3 bases from J, with 6 bases in between. This CDR3 has 15 amino acids. The germline CDR1 and CDR2 sequences are SGHTA and FQGNSA. The DNA of the CDR3 is TGTGCCAGCAGCTTAGCGGGCGTCTATAATTCACCCCTCCACTTT. As protein: CASSLAGVYNSPLHF.

The rearrangement uses TRBV20-1 and TRBJ1-1; possibly TRBD1 for D (6 bases). V was cut by 3 bases and J by 3 bases, with 17 bases left in between. Germline loops: CDR1 DFQATT, CDR2 SNEGSKA (reference sequence). The CDR3 runs 15 residues. Here the CDR3 reads CSASGLGTPYTEAFF. CDR3 in DNA: TGCAGTGCTAGTGGACTCGGGACACCTTACACTGAAGCTTTCTTT.